Below, 23 T cell receptor beta chains from the same sample are listed, as sequenced in a study of shared clonotypes between healthy human individuals. The repertoire was sequenced with immunoSEQ multiplex PCR; TCRdb's copy has only in-frame clones and lacks some. The table records roughly 530,000 clones, about 95% of them present only once. Input material: naive CD4+ T cells sorted from blood. Subset specified: CD45RA+ positively selected. The receptors here all came from a woman younger than 45 in good health.

This chain connects TRBV5-1 to TRBJ2-1; 12 nucleotides align to TRBD2. Looked up from germline, CDR1 is SGHRS and CDR2 is YFSETQ. Trimming took 4 bases from V and 6 from J; bases not matched to a gene: 5. This CDR3 spans 15 amino acids. The CDR3 sequence: CASSLRTSGINEQFF. DNA for the CDR3: TGCGCCAGCAGCCTCAGGACTAGCGGGATCAATGAGCAGTTCTTC.

This chain joins TRBV11-2 and TRBJ2-1; D remains ambiguous. This CDR3 comprises 13 residues. Germline assignment: CDR1 SGHAT and CDR2 FQNNGV. Trimming stripped 5 bases from V and 3 bases from J, with 8 bases between. CDR3 loop: CASSTTHYNEQFF. The DNA for the CDR3 is TGTGCCAGCAGCACGACACACTACAATGAGCAGTTCTTC.

This clone was found once. This chain links TRBV2 with TRBJ2-5, with 13 nucleotides matching TRBD2. CDR3 length: 17 amino acids. The germline V gene encodes CDR1 SNHLY and CDR2 FYNNEI. J gave up 4 bases and V 6 bases, and 11 bases lay outside the gene matches. The CDR3 DNA reads TGTGCCAGCAGCGAGAGAACTAGCGGGAGGGCCGGAGAGACCCAGTACTTC. It codes for CASSERTSGRAGETQYF.

The V and J genes are TRBV7-2 and TRBJ1-5; D is uncertain. V lost 2 bases and J lost 6, with 23 bases in between. CDR1 SGHTA and CDR2 FQGNSA come from the germline V gene. This CDR3 is built from 18 residues. CDR3 in DNA: TGTGCCAGCAGCTTATGGGCCCTGGCGAAAGGAAGGATTCAGCCCCAGCATTTT. Amino acid sequence: CASSLWALAKGRIQPQHF.

This clone was found once. The rearrangement joins TRBV15 to TRBJ1-4; D might be TRBD1 (5 bases). The V gene's germline CDR1 is LNHNV and CDR2 YYDKDF (reference sequence). The CDR3 is 16 amino acids. V was clipped by 0 bases and J by 7 bases, with 15 bases between them. CDR3 in amino acids: CATSRDLGGIFEKLFF. Here the CDR3 DNA reads TGTGCCACCAGCAGAGATCTGGGGGGGATTTTTGAAAAACTGTTTTTT. The whole variable domain, filled in from reference TRBV15 and TRBJ1-4, reads DAMVIQNPRYQVTQFGKPVTLSCSQTLNHNVMYWYQQKSSQAPKLLFHYYDKDFNNEADTPDNFQSRRPNTSFCFLDIRSPGLGDTAMYLCATSRDLGGIFEKLFFGSGTQLSVL.

This sequence joins TRBV5-1 and TRBJ2-2, with 12 bases identical to TRBD2. Trimming cost V 5 bases and J 2 bases; bases outside gene matches: 13. CDR1 SGHRS and CDR2 YFSETQ come from the germline V gene. This CDR3 has 19 amino acids. CDR3 nucleotides: TGCGCCAGCAGTCAGGGACCTAGCGGGAGGGCCGGAAACACCGGGGAGCTGTTTTTT. Amino acids: CASSQGPSGRAGNTGELFF.

The chain is built from TRBV19 and TRBJ2-1, with a possible D match to TRBD2 (5 bases). V was pared by 5 bases and J by 0 bases, with 11 bases between. The CDR3 totals 15 residues. Germline V CDR1 and CDR2: LNHDA, SQIVND (reference sequence). This CDR3 is CASSPGGSSYNEQFF. DNA for the CDR3: TGTGCCAGTAGTCCCGGAGGTTCCTCCTACAATGAGCAGTTCTTC.

The rearrangement links TRBV4-1 to TRBJ1-2, with D perhaps matching TRBD1 (5 bases). Trimming took off 6 bases at V and 3 bases at J, with 17 bases between the two ends. This CDR3 spans 15 amino acids. Germline CDR1 reads MGHRA; CDR2 reads YSYEKL. CDR3 sequence: CASRRMGGGHYGYTF. CDR3 DNA: TGCGCCAGCAGACGGATGGGCGGGGGACACTATGGCTACACCTTC.

The chain employs TRBV5-4 and TRBJ2-5, with D uncertain. Germline values: CDR1 SGHNT, CDR2 YYREEE (reference sequence). This CDR3 comprises 11 residues. Trimming shortened V by 4 bases and J by 2 bases, and 3 bases separated the two germline ends. The CDR3 DNA reads as TGTGCCAGCAGCCAACAAGAGACCCAGTACTTC. It yields the protein CASSQQETQYF.

Here the CDR3 reads CASSYTPGQSRGYTF. The CDR3 bases are TGTGCCAGCAGCTACACCCCGGGACAGTCCCGTGGCTACACCTTC. The chain is built from TRBV2 and TRBJ1-2; 7 bases are a match to TRBD1. This CDR3 has 15 amino acids. Per the germline V gene, CDR1 is SNHLY and CDR2 is FYNNEI. V gave up 6 bases and J gave up 7 bases; unmatched junction bases: 14.

The rearrangement links TRBV5-1 to TRBJ1-2; no clear D gene. Germline V gives CDR1 SGHRS, CDR2 YFSETQ. Trimming removed 2 bases from V and 0 bases from J, with 11 bases in between. The CDR3 extends over 15 amino acids. CDR3 region: CASSLREGSNYGYTF. In nucleotides, the CDR3 is TGCGCCAGCAGCTTAAGGGAAGGTTCTAACTATGGCTACACCTTC.

The chain employs TRBV2 and TRBJ2-4, with D possibly being TRBD1 or TRBD2 (5 bases each). The V end lost 5 bases, the J end lost 0 bases, and 11 bases lay between the germline ends. Germline CDR1 and CDR2: SNHLY and FYNNEI. The CDR3 is made up of 15 amino acids. As DNA, the CDR3 is TGTGCCAGCAGTTATACCGGGGCAGCCAAAAACATTCAGTACTTC. Translation: CASSYTGAAKNIQYF.

The V and J genes are TRBV28 and TRBJ1-2, with 10 bases matching TRBD1. The germline gives CDR1 MDHEN, CDR2 SYDVKM. This CDR3 region has 18 residues. The V gene end was trimmed by 6 bases and the J gene end by 4 bases; junction bases not matched to a gene: 17. Here the CDR3 reads CASSSTGQGKRGSYGYTF. The DNA of the CDR3 is TGTGCCAGCAGCTCGACGGGACAGGGGAAGAGGGGTAGCTATGGCTACACCTTC.

The chain has TRBV6-5 and TRBJ2-1; 11 bases match TRBD1. Trimming took 2 bases from V and 6 from J; bases not matched to a gene: 3. The CDR3 is made up of 15 amino acids. CDR1 MNHEY and CDR2 SVGAGI come from the germline V gene. The CDR3, as DNA: TGTGCCAGCAGTTACGGAGGGACAGGGGGCAATGAGCAGTTCTTC. Its protein product is CASSYGGTGGNEQFF.

The rearrangement links TRBV29-1 to TRBJ2-2, with 8 bases that match TRBD1. CDR1 is SQVTM and CDR2 is ANQGSEA in the germline V gene. V gave up 7 bases and J gave up 3 bases; unmatched junction bases: 10. CDR3 length: 15 residues. The CDR3: CSASQAQGDTGELFF. For the CDR3, the DNA is TGCAGCGCCTCCCAGGCACAGGGGGACACCGGGGAGCTGTTTTTT.

V is TRBV5-1 and J is TRBJ2-2; D possibly corresponds to TRBD1 (5 bases). The CDR3 contains 14 residues. The V gene lost 4 bases and the J gene lost 1 base, with 8 bases spanning the gap. Looked up from germline, CDR1 is SGHRS and CDR2 is YFSETQ. The CDR3 sequence is CASSVQGNTGELFF. The CDR3 DNA reads TGCGCCAGCAGCGTGCAGGGGAACACCGGGGAGCTGTTTTTT.

CDR3: CASSLEPGAEAFF. The CDR3 bases are TGTGCCAGCAGCTTAGAGCCGGGGGCTGAAGCTTTCTTT. The gene calls are TRBV11-3 and TRBJ1-1, with D possibly matching TRBD1 (5 bases). Germline V gene data show CDR1 as SGHNT and CDR2 as YENEEA. The CDR3 is 13 residues long. V shed 0 bases and J shed 6 bases, with 8 bases lying between them.

The rearrangement links TRBV27 to TRBJ2-2; D may match TRBD1 or TRBD2 (5 bases each). Trimming left V 6 bases short and J 6 bases short, with 29 bases between. The CDR3 totals 19 residues. The germline gives CDR1 MNHEY, CDR2 SMNVEV (reference sequence). CDR3 region: CASSPIYPTGARRPGELFF. DNA for the CDR3: TGTGCCAGCAGCCCAATATACCCTACCGGGGCCAGGAGACCCGGGGAGCTGTTTTTT.

In this sample, this clone turned up once. CDR3 sequence (DNA): TGTGCCAGCAGCTTAGCCCGGCTGTCAGGCCCCCAACTCTACAATGAGCAGTTCTTC. Encoded protein: CASSLARLSGPQLYNEQFF. The V and J genes are TRBV7-9 and TRBJ2-1; D is uncertain. Germline CDR1 and CDR2: SEHNR and FQNEAQ (reference sequence). There are 19 residues in the CDR3. The V end lost 0 bases, the J end lost 3 bases, and 21 bases lay between the germline ends.

The V call is TRBV6-5, the J call TRBJ2-5, with a tentative D call TRBD2 (5 bases). Matching the DNA end better, TRBJ2-7 makes the J call doubtful. Germline values: CDR1 MNHEY, CDR2 SVGAGI. The CDR3 consists of 13 residues. The chain's CDR3 is CASSSEGPYEQYF. The CDR3 region has the DNA TGTGCCAGCAGTTCCGAGGGCCCCTACGAGCAGTACTTC.

The chain recombines TRBV5-6 with TRBJ1-4; possible D gene TRBD1, 5 bases. Trimming took 4 bases from V and 8 from J, leaving 21 bases between them. Germline V CDR1 and CDR2: SGHDT, YYEEEE. This CDR3 is built from 16 residues. The CDR3 protein is CASSAALGVEGEKLFF. The CDR3 nucleotides are TGTGCCAGCAGCGCCGCGCTAGGGGTGGAGGGGGAAAAACTGTTTTTT.

The chain uses TRBV28 and TRBJ2-5; TRBD1 is a possible D gene (6 bases). V gave up 7 bases and J gave up 5 bases, with 20 bases separating them. The CDR3 extends over 15 amino acids. Looked up from germline, CDR1 is MDHEN and CDR2 is SYDVKM. The CDR3: CASKIPGQHWETQYF. The CDR3 bases are TGTGCCAGCAAGATACCGGGACAACATTGGGAGACCCAGTACTTC.

J is TRBJ1-1 and V is TRBV9; D remains unclear. V gave up 1 base and J gave up 5 bases, with 9 bases separating them. CDR3 size: 13 residues. Per germline, CDR1 SGDLS and CDR2 YYNGEE. The CDR3 sequence is CASSVQGSTEAFF. CDR3 DNA sequence: TGTGCCAGCAGCGTACAAGGGAGTACTGAAGCTTTCTTT.